The 32 T cell receptor beta chains presented below share a single source sample, sequenced in a study of Graves' ophthalmopathy and Graves' hyperthyroidism. Amplification targeted the TCR beta CDR3 regions, with RNA transcripts as the source material. Amplification began with first-round RT-PCR using HTBI primers, then second-round multiplex PCR was performed. MiXCR, applied by TCRdb to the multiplex PCR reads, yields one record per CDR3 protein. The sample shows around 660,000 distinct CDR3 sequences, more than 40% of them seen only once. Input material: peripheral blood. The source is an adult man with Graves' ophthalmopathy.

This clonotype was recorded a few times. The rearrangement joins TRBV12-3 or TRBV12-4 to TRBJ2-2; 8 nucleotides match TRBD2. The CDR3 has 16 amino acids. Unmatched junction bases numbered 6, after V lost 4 bases and J lost 2 bases. This CDR3 is CASSSPREVNTGELFF. The CDR3 region has the DNA TGTGCCAGCAGTTCCCCGCGGGAGGTAAACACCGGGGAGCTGTTTTTT.

The chain links TRBV10-3 to TRBJ2-7, with 8 bases matching TRBD2. The J segment lost 0 bases and the V segment lost 4 bases, leaving 2 bases of the junction unmatched. Germline CDR1 is ENHRY and CDR2 is SYGVKD. The CDR3 is 14 residues long. CDR3 in amino acids: CAISGLANSYEQYF. The CDR3 bases are TGTGCCATCAGTGGACTAGCGAACTCCTACGAGCAGTACTTC.

The chain is built from TRBV25-1 and TRBJ1-4; D is possibly TRBD1 (5 bases). The V gene's germline CDR1 is MGHDK and CDR2 SYGVNS. This CDR3 comprises 13 residues. V lost 6 bases and J lost 5, with 10 bases in between. The CDR3 DNA reads TGTGCCAGCAGCTCGCGGACAAATGAAAAACTGTTTTTT. Protein product: CASSSRTNEKLFF.

Regarding this clonotype: The conserved final phenylalanine or tryptophan is absent from the CDR3, which likely points to a read error. No DNA is shown, since the ends of the CDR3 on it are uncertain; the CDR3 is the one TCRdb lists. The V gene is TRBV29-1, the J gene TRBJ1-1; the table assigns TRBD1, which was not confirmed against the DNA. The CDR3 comprises 11 residues, both ends counted. Germline CDR1 and CDR2: SQVTM and ANQGSEA. CDR3 in amino acids: CSARQGAEAFS.

A word on this clonotype: Just one base apart from a much larger clone, this may be a read error. The chain carries TRBV7-2 and TRBJ1-1; tentatively, D is TRBD1 (6 bases). Germline CDR1 is SGHTA and CDR2 is FQGNSA. CDR3 size: 16 residues. Trimming stripped 1 base from V and 4 bases from J, with 16 bases between. CDR3 residues: CASSLVVGQRVTEAFF. CDR3 DNA: TGTGCCAGCAGCTTAGTTGTAGGACAGAGGGTCACTGAAGCTTTCTTT.

Comment on this clonotype: This may stem from a read error, because a much larger clone lies one nucleotide away. The chain couples TRBV7-9 to TRBJ2-6, with D possibly matching TRBD1 (5 bases). This CDR3 is 17 amino acids long. The germline CDR1 and CDR2 sequences are SEHNR and FQNEAQ (reference sequence). DNA for the CDR3: TGTGCCAGCAGCTTTTTGATGAGCAGGGCTGGGGCCAACGTCCTGGCTTTC. Amino acid sequence: CASSFLMSRAGANVLAF.

This clonotype was found many times. This rearrangement joins TRBV20-1 to TRBJ1-5; D is ambiguous. Germline V gives CDR1 DFQATT, CDR2 SNEGSKA (reference sequence). The length of the CDR3 is 13 residues. Trimming stripped 3 bases from V and 4 bases from J, with 10 bases between. CDR3 sequence: CSASNIANQPQHF. The CDR3 coding sequence is TGCAGTGCTAGTAACATTGCGAATCAGCCCCAGCATTTT.

The chain recombines TRBV4-3 with TRBJ2-7; tentatively, D is TRBD2 (5 bases). Germline CDR1 LGHNA, CDR2 YSLEER. The CDR3 extends over 14 amino acids. Trimming stripped 5 bases from V and 3 bases from J, with 14 bases between. CDR3 residues: CASSSAFGDYEQYF. In DNA form, the CDR3 reads TGCGCCAGCAGCTCGGCTTTCGGGGACTACGAGCAGTACTTC.

This chain uses TRBV12-3 or TRBV12-4 with TRBJ1-1; no reliable D call. The CDR3 sequence is 13 residues long. V was shortened by 3 bases and J by 1 base, with 6 bases between the two germline ends. The DNA of the CDR3 is TGTGCCAGCAGTTTTATAAGGAACACTGAAGCTTTCTTT. Translated: CASSFIRNTEAFF.

A word on this clonotype: A much larger clone lies a single base off, so this may be a read error. The CDR3 protein is CASSLSSKEAQYF. The CDR3 nucleotides read TGTGCCAGCAGCTTGAGCAGTAAAGAGGCCCAGTACTTC. The chain joins TRBV9 to TRBJ2-5; no firm D call. Germline V gene sequence: CDR1 SGDLS, CDR2 YYNGEE. The CDR3 runs to 13 residues.

This clonotype was seen repeatedly, ten times or more. The V call is TRBV19, the J call TRBJ1-2; 8 bases fit TRBD1. CDR3 size: 12 residues. CDR1 and CDR2 (germline): LNHDA, SQIVND (reference sequence). The junction had 8 bases not matched to a gene; V was cut back by 6 bases and J by 11 bases. The CDR3 DNA follows: TGTGCCAGTAGAACCCTCCACAGGGGGTACACCTTC. Its translation: CASRTLHRGYTF.

Only a few counts were recorded for this clonotype. This rearrangement joins TRBV10-3 to TRBJ1-2; tentative D call: TRBD1 (6 bases). Trimming removed 10 bases at V and 6 bases at J, with 15 bases between. The CDR3 loop spans 12 amino acids. Germline loops: CDR1 ENHRY, CDR2 SYGVKD. This chain's CDR3 is CASSPTGHGYTF. In DNA, the CDR3 is TGTGCCAGCAGCCCAACAGGGCATGGCTACACCTTC.

This clonotype was seen repeatedly, ten times or more. The rearrangement links TRBV7-8 to TRBJ2-7; 16 nucleotides line up with TRBD2. CDR3 length equals 18 residues. From germline, CDR1 is SGHVS and CDR2 FQNEAQ. The J segment lost 1 base and the V segment lost 4 bases, leaving 7 bases of the junction unmatched. The DNA for the CDR3 is TGTGCCAGCAGCTGGGGACTAGCGGGAGGGCCCGGTTCCTACGAGCAGTACTTC. This encodes CASSWGLAGGPGSYEQYF.

This clonotype has a count of ten or more. The rearrangement joins TRBV10-3 to TRBJ1-2; D perhaps matches TRBD1 (5 bases). The V end was cut by 6 bases, the J end by 0 bases, with 14 bases between. This CDR3 spans 15 amino acids. CDR1 and CDR2 from the germline V gene are ENHRY and SYGVKD. The CDR3 bases are TGTGCCATCAGCTCCGGGACCTTGGCTAACTATGGCTACACCTTC. It specifies CAISSGTLANYGYTF.

In the case of this clonotype: A clone one base away is much larger, so this may be a read error. The CDR3 DNA reads TGTGCCAACAGCCAGACAGGGGGAATCACTGAAGCTTTCTTT. Amino acids: CANSQTGGITEAFF. This rearrangement joins TRBV7-9 to TRBJ1-1, with TRBD1 matching 9 bases. Germline CDR1 is SEHNR and CDR2 is FQNEAQ (reference sequence). The CDR3 covers 14 residues. Looking up the rest from reference TRBV7-9 and TRBJ1-1 gives the full variable domain: DTGVSQNPRHKITKRGQNVTFRCDPISEHNRLYWYRQTLGQGPEFLTYFQNEAQLEKSRLLSDRFSAERPKGSFSTLEIQRTEQGDSAMYLCANSQTGGITEAFFGQGTRLTVV.

About this clonotype itself: This may come from a read error, since a much larger clone is one base off. The gene calls are TRBV7-9 and TRBJ2-7, with D possibly being TRBD2 (7 bases). This CDR3 spans 14 amino acids. Trimming left V 5 bases short and J 9 bases short, with 20 bases between. Per the germline V gene, CDR1 is SEHNR and CDR2 is FQNEAQ (reference sequence). CDR3 bases: TGTGCCAGCAGCGTTAGCCAGGGGAGGGACGGGCAGTACTTC. Amino acids: CASSVSQGRDGQYF.

This clonotype was recorded at least ten times. The chain recombines TRBV7-9 with TRBJ1-2; the D gene is possibly TRBD1 (6 bases). This CDR3 has 11 residues. Trimming pared 3 bases from V and 8 bases from J, leaving 7 bases between. CDR1 is SEHNR, CDR2 FQNEAQ, per germline (reference sequence). The CDR3 DNA is TGTGCCAGCAGCTTTGGGGGCGGCTACACCTTC. It yields the protein CASSFGGGYTF.

At least ten counts were recorded for this clonotype. The chain carries TRBV19 and TRBJ2-2; TRBD1 or TRBD2 may be the D gene (5 bases each). The V and J ends lost 4 bases and 7 bases respectively, with 16 bases between them. CDR1 is LNHDA, CDR2 SQIVND, per germline (reference sequence). The CDR3 is 15 residues long. The CDR3 nucleotides are TGTGCCAGTAGTAGAAGGGACGGGGTAATCGGGGAGCTGTTTTTT. Translation: CASSRRDGVIGELFF.

In this sample, this clonotype turned up many times. The chain links TRBV7-9 to TRBJ2-5; D is tentatively TRBD1 or TRBD2 (6 bases each). CDR3 length: 15 amino acids. CDR1 is SEHNR, CDR2 FQNEAQ, per germline (reference sequence). V lost 5 bases, J lost 5 bases, and 18 bases lay in between. CDR3 in DNA: TGTGCCAGCAGCCACCCGTCACAGGGACTGGAGACCCAGTACTTC. It specifies CASSHPSQGLETQYF.

This clonotype was recorded at least ten times. The chain employs TRBV9 and TRBJ1-3; weak D call: TRBD1 (5 bases). Germline loops: CDR1 SGDLS, CDR2 YYNGEE. V lost 0 bases and J lost 1, with 8 bases in between. This CDR3 has 15 residues. The CDR3: CASSVGAGSGNTIYF. Written as DNA, the CDR3 is TGTGCCAGCAGCGTAGGGGCAGGGTCTGGAAACACCATATATTTT. Together with reference TRBV9 and TRBJ1-3, the CDR3 gives the full variable domain: DSGVTQTPKHLITATGQRVTLRCSPRSGDLSVYWYQQSLDQGLQFLIQYYNGEERAKGNILERFSAQQFPDLHSELNLSSLELGDSALYFCASSVGAGSGNTIYFGEGSWLTVV.

The chain carries TRBV2 and TRBJ1-5; D is unclear. The V and J ends lost 10 bases and 11 bases respectively, with 30 bases between them. Looked up from germline, CDR1 is SNHLY and CDR2 is FYNNEI. This CDR3 has 16 residues. Here the CDR3 reads CATRTNTEAFLGSQHF. The CDR3 DNA follows: TGTGCCACTCGGACGAACACTGAAGCTTTTTTGGGTTCCCAGCATTTT.

This clonotype appeared once. CDR3 coding DNA: TGTGCCAGCAGGGAGGAGGGGGCTCAGCCCCAGCATTTT. Encoded protein: CASREEGAQPQHF. The chain recombines TRBV12-3 or TRBV12-4 with TRBJ1-5; 7 nucleotides agree with TRBD1. Trimming cost V 6 bases and J 6 bases; bases outside gene matches: 5. The CDR3 sequence is 13 residues long.

The J gene is TRBJ2-7, the V gene TRBV7-7; tentative D call: TRBD2 (6 bases). The CDR3 contains 13 residues. Germline assignment: CDR1 SSHAT and CDR2 FNYEAQ (reference sequence). The CDR3 DNA reads TGTGCTAGAGATCCGGCTAGCGCCTACGAGCAGTACTTC. It codes for CARDPASAYEQYF. The full variable domain, completed using reference TRBV7-7 and TRBJ2-7, is GAGVSQSPRYKVTKRGQDVTLRCDPISSHATLYWYQQALGQGPEFLTYFNYEAQPDKSGLPSDRFSAERPEGSISTLTIQRTEQRDSAMYRCARDPASAYEQYFGPGTRLTVT.

This clonotype was recorded many times. V and J are TRBV10-3 and TRBJ1-2; D gene unclear. V was pared by 0 bases and J by 4 bases, with 12 bases between. This CDR3 contains 15 residues. Germline V CDR1 and CDR2: ENHRY, SYGVKD. The CDR3 sequence is CAISESYTAPYGYTF. For the CDR3, the DNA is TGTGCCATCAGTGAGTCGTACACCGCTCCCTATGGCTACACCTTC.

This chain connects TRBV7-3 to TRBJ2-7, with D possibly called TRBD1 or TRBD2 (5 bases each). The V gene's germline CDR1 is SGHTA and CDR2 FQGTGA. There are 15 residues in the CDR3. Trimming pared 3 bases from V and 3 bases from J, leaving 15 bases between. The chain's CDR3 is CASSFRDGYGYEQYF. DNA of the CDR3: TGTGCCAGCAGCTTCCGGGACGGCTATGGCTACGAGCAGTACTTC.

The V and J genes are TRBV7-2 and TRBJ1-2, with 10 bases fitting TRBD1. The V and J ends lost 5 bases and 7 bases, in that order; junction bases with no gene match: 4. CDR3 length equals 13 residues. Germline loops: CDR1 SGHTA, CDR2 FQGNSA. CDR3 bases: TGTGCCAGCAGCCCAGGGGACAGGGGTGGCTACACCTTC. Its translation: CASSPGDRGGYTF.

This clonotype occurred once. This chain joins TRBV10-3 and TRBJ1-1, with TRBD1 matching 7 bases. Germline CDR1 and CDR2: ENHRY and SYGVKD. The CDR3 is 15 amino acids. The trim removed 5 bases at V and 0 bases at J, leaving 6 bases unmatched. The CDR3 loop is CAISYTGQMNTEAFF. CDR3 bases: TGTGCCATCAGTTATACGGGACAGATGAACACTGAAGCTTTCTTT.

This clonotype has a count of ten or more. This chain uses TRBV20-1 with TRBJ2-7; 7 bases are a match to TRBD2. After removal of 6 bases from V and 4 bases from J, the junction contained 9 bases not matched to a gene. This CDR3 has 13 residues. Germline CDR1 and CDR2: DFQATT and SNEGSKA (reference sequence). The DNA for the CDR3 is TGCAGTGCCCGGGCGGGGAGGGATTACGAGCAGTACTTC. Its translation is CSARAGRDYEQYF.

The chain has TRBV7-6 and TRBJ1-6; D perhaps matches TRBD1 (5 bases). The germline CDR1 and CDR2 sequences are SGHVS and FNYEAQ. The CDR3 covers 16 residues. V was pared by 4 bases and J by 7 bases, with 17 bases between. This chain's CDR3 is CASSSPREGKNSPLHF. DNA of the CDR3: TGTGCCAGCAGCTCACCCAGGGAGGGGAAGAATTCACCCCTCCACTTT.

The chain uses TRBV10-3 and TRBJ1-1; D may be TRBD1 (5 bases). Trimming stripped 3 bases from V and 12 bases from J, with 11 bases between. The CDR3 has 11 residues. The germline CDR1 and CDR2 sequences are ENHRY and SYGVKD. The CDR3 DNA reads TGTGCCATCAGTGACGGAGGGGCATCTTTCTTT. This encodes CAISDGGASFF.

This clonotype was observed a handful of times. The chain carries TRBV11-3 and TRBJ2-7, with D unresolved. The germline CDR1 and CDR2 sequences are SGHNT and YENEEA. Trimming left V 2 bases short and J 4 bases short, with 15 bases between. The CDR3 length is 15 residues. The CDR3 loop is CASSLSAVAPYEQYF. The CDR3 DNA reads TGTGCCAGCAGCTTATCGGCTGTCGCCCCTTACGAGCAGTACTTC.

This clonotype has ten or more counts. The chain carries TRBV10-3 and TRBJ1-6, with 9 bases fitting TRBD1. This CDR3 has 15 residues. Germline trimming cut 6 bases from V and 9 bases from J; bases unmatched to any gene: 9. Germline loops: CDR1 ENHRY, CDR2 SYGVKD. The CDR3 bases are TGTGCCATCAGGCGGGACAGGGAGAGTCGTTCACCCCTCCACTTT. Translating gives CAIRRDRESRSPLHF.